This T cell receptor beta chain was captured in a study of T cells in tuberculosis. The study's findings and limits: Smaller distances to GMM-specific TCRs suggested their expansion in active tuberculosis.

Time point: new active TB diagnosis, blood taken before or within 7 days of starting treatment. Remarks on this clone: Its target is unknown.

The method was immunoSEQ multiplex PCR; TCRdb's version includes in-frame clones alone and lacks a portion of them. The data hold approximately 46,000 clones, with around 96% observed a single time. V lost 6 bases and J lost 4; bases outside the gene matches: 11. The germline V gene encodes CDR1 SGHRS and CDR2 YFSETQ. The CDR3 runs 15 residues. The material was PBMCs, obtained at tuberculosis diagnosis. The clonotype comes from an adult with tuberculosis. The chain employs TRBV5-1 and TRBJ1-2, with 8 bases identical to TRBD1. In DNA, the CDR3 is TGCGCCAGCACCATAGACAGGGGCGATACCTATGGCTACACCTTC. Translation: CASTIDRGDTYGYTF.